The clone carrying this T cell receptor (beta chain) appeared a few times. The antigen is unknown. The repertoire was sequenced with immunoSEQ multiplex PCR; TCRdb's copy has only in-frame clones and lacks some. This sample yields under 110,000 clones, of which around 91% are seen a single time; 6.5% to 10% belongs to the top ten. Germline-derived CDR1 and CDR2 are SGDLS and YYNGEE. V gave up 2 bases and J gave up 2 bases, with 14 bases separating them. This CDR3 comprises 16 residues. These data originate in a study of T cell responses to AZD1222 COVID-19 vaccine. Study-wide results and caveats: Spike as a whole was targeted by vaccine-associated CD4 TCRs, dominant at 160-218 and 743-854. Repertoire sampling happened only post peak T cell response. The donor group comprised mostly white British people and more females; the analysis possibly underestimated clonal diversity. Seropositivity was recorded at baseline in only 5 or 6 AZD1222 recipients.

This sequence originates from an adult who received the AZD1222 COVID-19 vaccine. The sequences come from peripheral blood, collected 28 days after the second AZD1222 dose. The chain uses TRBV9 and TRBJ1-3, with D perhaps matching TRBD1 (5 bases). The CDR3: CASSVVPGSAGNTIYF. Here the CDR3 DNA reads TGTGCCAGCAGCGTGGTACCAGGGTCGGCTGGAAACACCATATATTTT.